This is a list of T cell receptor beta chains from one sample in a study of lymphopenia after photon versus proton radiotherapy. Using immunoSEQ multiplex PCR, the repertoire was profiled, and TCRdb retains in-frame clones only, with some absent. The data contain around 18,000 clones, 80% to 90% of them seen just once; the ten biggest clones take up 20% to 25%. The input for sequencing was peripheral blood, taken from a patient treated with proton-based radiotherapy. These receptors were collected from a man aged 70 or older with pancreatic cancer. CDR3s include the opening cysteine and the closing phenylalanine or tryptophan. The D gene is left open where the match is weak. A row's size may be missing; if present it is once, few, many or a size class.

j_call: TRBJ2-7
clone_size: NA
d_call: NA
v_call: TRBV1
cdr3_nt: TGCACCAGCAGCCCTACTACTAGCGTAGGCCCCTACGAGCAGTACTTC
cdr3_aa: CTSSPTTSVGPYEQYF

j_call: TRBJ1-4
clone_size: few
d_call: NA
v_call: TRBV7-8
cdr3_nt: TGTGCCAGCAGCTTCCAGGGGTTTGGTGAAAAACTGTTTTTT
cdr3_aa: CASSFQGFGEKLFF

j_call: TRBJ2-3
clone_size: NA
d_call: NA
v_call: TRBV9
cdr3_nt: TGTGCCAGCAGCAGGGGGGGCCGTGGCACAGATACGCAGTATTTT
cdr3_aa: CASSRGGRGTDTQYF

j_call: TRBJ1-2
clone_size: NA
d_call: TRBD1
v_call: TRBV5-6
cdr3_nt: TGTGCCAGCAGCTTTGCCGGGACAGAGGATAACTATGGCTACACCTTC
cdr3_aa: CASSFAGTEDNYGYTF

j_call: TRBJ1-1
clone_size: once
d_call: NA
v_call: TRBV5-8
cdr3_nt: TGTGCCAGCAGCTTGGGGTCAGCTTTCTTT
cdr3_aa: CASSLGSAFF

j_call: TRBJ1-5
clone_size: NA
d_call: NA
v_call: TRBV6-5
cdr3_nt: TGTGCCAGCAGTTTAGGGAGATATAGCAATCAGCCCCAGCATTTT
cdr3_aa: CASSLGRYSNQPQHF

j_call: TRBJ2-1
clone_size: NA
d_call: NA
v_call: TRBV19
cdr3_nt: TGTGCCAGTAGTGTCCCCCTCCGGGAGCAGTTCTTC
cdr3_aa: CASSVPLREQFF

j_call: TRBJ1-4
clone_size: few
d_call: NA
v_call: TRBV5-1
cdr3_nt: TGCGCCAGCAGCTTGGCCTTAGGGCCAACTAATGAAAAACTGTTTTTT
cdr3_aa: CASSLALGPTNEKLFF

j_call: TRBJ1-1
clone_size: NA
d_call: NA
v_call: TRBV29-1
cdr3_nt: TGCAGCGTTGAGCCGGGTGCTGAAGCTTTCTTT
cdr3_aa: CSVEPGAEAFF

j_call: TRBJ1-4
clone_size: NA
d_call: NA
v_call: TRBV19
cdr3_nt: TGTGCCGCTAACCGGGACCGAAGTGAAAAACTGTTTTTT
cdr3_aa: CAANRDRSEKLFF

j_call: TRBJ1-3
clone_size: NA
d_call: TRBD1
v_call: TRBV5-1
cdr3_nt: TGCGCCAGCAGCTTGGGACGATTACAGGGGCCTGGAAACACCATATATTTT
cdr3_aa: CASSLGRLQGPGNTIYF

j_call: TRBJ1-3
clone_size: NA
d_call: NA
v_call: TRBV7-3
cdr3_nt: TGTGCCAGCAGCTTAAAAGCAGGGAGCGGAAACACCATATATTTT
cdr3_aa: CASSLKAGSGNTIYF

j_call: TRBJ2-7
clone_size: NA
d_call: NA
v_call: TRBV7-2
cdr3_nt: TGTGCCAGCAGCCCCCTTCCCAGGAGTCCCCTCTACGAGCAGTACTTC
cdr3_aa: CASSPLPRSPLYEQYF

j_call: TRBJ1-2
clone_size: few
d_call: NA
v_call: TRBV28
cdr3_nt: TGTGCCACCCAAACAGGAATCCCTGGCTACACCTTC
cdr3_aa: CATQTGIPGYTF

j_call: TRBJ2-7
clone_size: NA
d_call: TRBD1
v_call: TRBV5-6
cdr3_nt: TGTGCCAGCAGCCGGGACAGGGTCTCCGAGCAGTACTTC
cdr3_aa: CASSRDRVSEQYF

j_call: TRBJ2-7
clone_size: NA
d_call: NA
v_call: TRBV6-1
cdr3_nt: TGTGCCAGCACTACCTTGGGAGCAGGGTGGTACGAGCAGTACTTC
cdr3_aa: CASTTLGAGWYEQYF

j_call: TRBJ1-2
clone_size: NA
d_call: TRBD1
v_call: TRBV19
cdr3_nt: TGTGCCAGTAGTTCGGGACAGGCGGACTATGGCTACACCTTC
cdr3_aa: CASSSGQADYGYTF

j_call: TRBJ1-5
clone_size: NA
d_call: NA
v_call: TRBV30
cdr3_nt: TGTGCCTGGAACGTCATGAGCAATCAGCCCCAGCATTTT
cdr3_aa: CAWNVMSNQPQHF

j_call: TRBJ2-7
clone_size: NA
d_call: NA
v_call: TRBV7-2
cdr3_nt: TGTGCCAGCAGCTTATTTAACGGCGCCTCCTACGAGCAGTACTTC
cdr3_aa: CASSLFNGASYEQYF

j_call: TRBJ1-3
clone_size: NA
d_call: NA
v_call: TRBV5-1
cdr3_nt: TGCGCCAGCAGCCCTAGTAGGGTGTCCGGAAACACCATATATTTT
cdr3_aa: CASSPSRVSGNTIYF

j_call: TRBJ2-7
clone_size: NA
d_call: TRBD2
v_call: TRBV5-1
cdr3_nt: TGCGCCAGCTCACTTACTAGCGGGCATTCCTACGAGCAGTACTTC
cdr3_aa: CASSLTSGHSYEQYF

j_call: TRBJ1-2
clone_size: NA
d_call: NA
v_call: TRBV5-1
cdr3_nt: TGCGCCAGCAGCTTTGGTTCTAACAGTATGAACTATGGCTACACCTTC
cdr3_aa: CASSFGSNSMNYGYTF

j_call: TRBJ2-7
clone_size: NA
d_call: NA
v_call: TRBV10-1
cdr3_nt: TGCGCCAGCAGTGAGTCGGGCACAATCTACGAGCAGTACTTC
cdr3_aa: CASSESGTIYEQYF

j_call: TRBJ2-1
clone_size: NA
d_call: TRBD2
v_call: TRBV9
cdr3_nt: TGTGCCAGCAGCGAAGGACTAGCGGGAGGGCCAGGGGATGAGCAGTTCTTC
cdr3_aa: CASSEGLAGGPGDEQFF

j_call: TRBJ2-1
clone_size: NA
d_call: NA
v_call: TRBV19
cdr3_nt: TGTGCCAGTAGTATCCAGCGGGCAAACGATGAGCAGTTCTTC
cdr3_aa: CASSIQRANDEQFF

j_call: TRBJ2-1
clone_size: NA
d_call: NA
v_call: TRBV4-2
cdr3_nt: TGTGCCAGCAGCCAACAGGGCAATGAGCAGTTCTTC
cdr3_aa: CASSQQGNEQFF

j_call: TRBJ2-5
clone_size: NA
d_call: TRBD1
v_call: TRBV30
cdr3_nt: TGTGCCTGGAGAGACAGGGGGGCGGGGACCCAGTACTTC
cdr3_aa: CAWRDRGAGTQYF

j_call: TRBJ2-7
clone_size: NA
d_call: NA
v_call: TRBV6-9
cdr3_nt: TGTGCCAGCAGTTACGGGGGCTCCTACGAGCAGTACTTC
cdr3_aa: CASSYGGSYEQYF

j_call: TRBJ2-7
clone_size: NA
d_call: NA
v_call: TRBV11-2
cdr3_nt: TGTGCCAGCAGCTTAGTTCCGGTTTCCGAGCAGTACTTC
cdr3_aa: CASSLVPVSEQYF

j_call: TRBJ1-3
clone_size: NA
d_call: NA
v_call: TRBV5-6
cdr3_nt: TGTGCCAGCAGTCGGGGCTTAAACTCTGGAAACACCATATATTTT
cdr3_aa: CASSRGLNSGNTIYF

j_call: TRBJ2-6
clone_size: NA
d_call: NA
v_call: TRBV18
cdr3_nt: TGTGCCAGCTCACCATCAGGGACAACTGGGGCCAACGTCCTGACTTTC
cdr3_aa: CASSPSGTTGANVLTF

j_call: TRBJ2-7
clone_size: NA
d_call: NA
v_call: TRBV14
cdr3_nt: TGTGCCAGCAGCCCGAACTTAAAACCCTACGAGCAGTACTTC
cdr3_aa: CASSPNLKPYEQYF

j_call: TRBJ2-3
clone_size: NA
d_call: NA
v_call: TRBV6-5
cdr3_nt: TGTGCCGCGGTCTCTAGCACAGATACGCAGTATTTT
cdr3_aa: CAAVSSTDTQYF

j_call: TRBJ2-2
clone_size: NA
d_call: NA
v_call: TRBV15
cdr3_nt: TGTGCCACCGGGACGGTGAACACCGGGGAGCTGTTTTTT
cdr3_aa: CATGTVNTGELFF

j_call: TRBJ1-6
clone_size: few
d_call: NA
v_call: TRBV6-1
cdr3_nt: TGTGCCAGCAGTGACAGGGAAAATTCACCCCTCCACTTT
cdr3_aa: CASSDRENSPLHF

j_call: TRBJ1-4
clone_size: NA
d_call: NA
v_call: TRBV19
cdr3_nt: TGTGCCAGTTCTGGATTAGGGTTTAATGCAACTAATGAAAAACTGTTTTTT
cdr3_aa: CASSGLGFNATNEKLFF

j_call: TRBJ2-3
clone_size: once
d_call: TRBD2
v_call: TRBV5-1
cdr3_nt: TGCGCCAGCAGTACAGCGGCTAGCGGGCCCGGGGATACGCAGTATTTT
cdr3_aa: CASSTAASGPGDTQYF

j_call: TRBJ2-3
clone_size: NA
d_call: TRBD2
v_call: TRBV30
cdr3_nt: TGTGCCTGGAGTCGAGCGGGGGGGGGCACAGATACGCAGTATTTT
cdr3_aa: CAWSRAGGGTDTQYF

j_call: TRBJ1-4
clone_size: NA
d_call: NA
v_call: TRBV11-2
cdr3_nt: TGTGCCAGCAGCCCATCCCGAGAACTGTTTTTT
cdr3_aa: CASSPSRELFF

j_call: TRBJ2-1
clone_size: NA
d_call: TRBD2
v_call: TRBV19
cdr3_nt: TGTGCCACCAATGGCGGGGGGGCCTACAATGAGCAGTTCTTC
cdr3_aa: CATNGGGAYNEQFF

j_call: TRBJ1-6
clone_size: NA
d_call: TRBD1
v_call: TRBV2
cdr3_nt: TGTGCCAGCAGCGGAGGAATGGAGGGGGCCGGTTCACCCCTCCACTTT
cdr3_aa: CASSGGMEGAGSPLHF

j_call: TRBJ2-3
clone_size: NA
d_call: NA
v_call: TRBV5-1
cdr3_nt: TGCGCCAGCACCAGCGGCCTGACTTCCACAGATACGCAGTATTTT
cdr3_aa: CASTSGLTSTDTQYF

j_call: TRBJ2-3
clone_size: NA
d_call: NA
v_call: TRBV7-2
cdr3_nt: TGTGCCAGCAGCTTCCAAGGGACCACGATAAGCACAGATACGCAGTATTTT
cdr3_aa: CASSFQGTTISTDTQYF

j_call: TRBJ1-2
clone_size: NA
d_call: NA
v_call: TRBV7-2
cdr3_nt: TGTGCCAGCAGCTTAGGAGAGGGCTCTTTCTATGGCTACACCTTC
cdr3_aa: CASSLGEGSFYGYTF

j_call: TRBJ1-1
clone_size: NA
d_call: TRBD1
v_call: TRBV5-4
cdr3_nt: TGTGCCAGCAGCTTGGGGGGCAGGGGGACGCTGAACACTGAAGCTTTCTTT
cdr3_aa: CASSLGGRGTLNTEAFF

j_call: TRBJ2-5
clone_size: NA
d_call: TRBD1
v_call: TRBV29-1
cdr3_nt: TGCAGCGCCTCCGGGACAGGGGGCGGGGAGACCCAGTACTTC
cdr3_aa: CSASGTGGGETQYF

j_call: TRBJ2-5
clone_size: NA
d_call: TRBD1
v_call: TRBV7-9
cdr3_nt: TGTGCCAGCAGCAGCGGACAGGGGGCAGAGACCCAGTACTTC
cdr3_aa: CASSSGQGAETQYF

j_call: TRBJ2-6
clone_size: NA
d_call: NA
v_call: TRBV5-1
cdr3_nt: TGCGCCAGCAGCGCGGGACACACCTCTGGGGCCAACGTCCTGACTTTC
cdr3_aa: CASSAGHTSGANVLTF

j_call: TRBJ1-2
clone_size: NA
d_call: TRBD1
v_call: TRBV13
cdr3_nt: TGTGCCAGCAGCTCTCCCGGGACAGGGGATGGTAACTATGGCTACACCTTC
cdr3_aa: CASSSPGTGDGNYGYTF

j_call: TRBJ2-5
clone_size: NA
d_call: TRBD2
v_call: TRBV10-1
cdr3_nt: TGCGCCAGCAGTCCCTCAGGACTAGCGGTCCAAGAGACCCAGTACTTC
cdr3_aa: CASSPSGLAVQETQYF

j_call: TRBJ1-6
clone_size: NA
d_call: NA
v_call: TRBV14
cdr3_nt: TGTGCCAGCAGCCAAGAGGGAAAGGGGCGGTCACCCCTCCACTTT
cdr3_aa: CASSQEGKGRSPLHF

j_call: TRBJ1-4
clone_size: NA
d_call: NA
v_call: TRBV18
cdr3_nt: TGTGCCAGCAAAACACAGGATGAAAAACTGTTTTTT
cdr3_aa: CASKTQDEKLFF

j_call: TRBJ2-7
clone_size: NA
d_call: TRBD1
v_call: TRBV9
cdr3_nt: TGTGCCAGCAGCCCGAGAGGGGACAGGAGCTCCTACGAGCAGTACTTC
cdr3_aa: CASSPRGDRSSYEQYF

j_call: TRBJ2-1
clone_size: NA
d_call: TRBD2
v_call: TRBV14
cdr3_nt: TGTGCCAGCCGGACTAGCGCCAGGGTCAGTGAGCAGTTCTTC
cdr3_aa: CASRTSARVSEQFF

j_call: TRBJ1-2
clone_size: NA
d_call: TRBD1
v_call: TRBV4-1
cdr3_nt: TGCGCCAGCAGCCTTTCTCAGGGGGCGAACTATGGCTACACCTTC
cdr3_aa: CASSLSQGANYGYTF

j_call: TRBJ1-1
clone_size: NA
d_call: NA
v_call: TRBV29-1
cdr3_nt: TGCAGCGTTGAAGCAGTGGGGGGTCGTGACTCTGAAGCTTTCTTT
cdr3_aa: CSVEAVGGRDSEAFF

j_call: TRBJ1-1
clone_size: NA
d_call: NA
v_call: TRBV19
cdr3_nt: TGTGCCAGTAGTATAGGAACAGGGTGGGGCACTGAAGCTTTCTTT
cdr3_aa: CASSIGTGWGTEAFF

j_call: TRBJ1-1
clone_size: NA
d_call: NA
v_call: TRBV5-4
cdr3_nt: TGTGCCAGCAGCCCCCCCAGGGAATTGAACACTGAAGCTTTCTTT
cdr3_aa: CASSPPRELNTEAFF

j_call: TRBJ2-7
clone_size: NA
d_call: TRBD2
v_call: TRBV5-4
cdr3_nt: TGTGCCAGCAGCCGCGGGGGGTCGGGACTAGCGGGGATCGAGCAGTACTTC
cdr3_aa: CASSRGGSGLAGIEQYF